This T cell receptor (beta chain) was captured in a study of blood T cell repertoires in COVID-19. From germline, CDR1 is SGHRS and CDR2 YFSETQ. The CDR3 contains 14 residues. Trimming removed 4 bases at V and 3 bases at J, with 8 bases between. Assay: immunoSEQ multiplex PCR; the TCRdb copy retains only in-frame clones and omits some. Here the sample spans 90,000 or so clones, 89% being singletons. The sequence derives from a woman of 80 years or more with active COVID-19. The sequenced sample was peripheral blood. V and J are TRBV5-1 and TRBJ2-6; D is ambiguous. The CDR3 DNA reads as TGCGCCAGCAGCGACCGGGTTGGGGCCAACGTCCTGACTTTC. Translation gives CASSDRVGANVLTF.